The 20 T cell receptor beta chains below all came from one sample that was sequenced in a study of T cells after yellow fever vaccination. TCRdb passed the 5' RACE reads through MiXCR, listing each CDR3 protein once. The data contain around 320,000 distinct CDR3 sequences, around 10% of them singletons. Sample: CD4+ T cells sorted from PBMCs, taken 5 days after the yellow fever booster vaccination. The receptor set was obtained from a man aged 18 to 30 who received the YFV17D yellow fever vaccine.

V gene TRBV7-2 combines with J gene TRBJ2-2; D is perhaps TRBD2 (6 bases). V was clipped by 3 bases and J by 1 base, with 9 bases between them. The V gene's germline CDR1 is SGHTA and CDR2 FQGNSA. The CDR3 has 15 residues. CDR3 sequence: CASSFSGLNTGELFF. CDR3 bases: TGTGCCAGCAGCTTTAGCGGACTGAACACCGGGGAGCTGTTTTTT.

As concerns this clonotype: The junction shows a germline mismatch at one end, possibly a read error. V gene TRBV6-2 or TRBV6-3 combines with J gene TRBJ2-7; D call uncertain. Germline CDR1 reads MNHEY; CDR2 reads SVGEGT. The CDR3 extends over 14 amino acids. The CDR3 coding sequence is TGTGCCAGCAGTCACTCGAGTTGGGCCTACGAGCAGTACTTC. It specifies CASSHSSWAYEQYF.

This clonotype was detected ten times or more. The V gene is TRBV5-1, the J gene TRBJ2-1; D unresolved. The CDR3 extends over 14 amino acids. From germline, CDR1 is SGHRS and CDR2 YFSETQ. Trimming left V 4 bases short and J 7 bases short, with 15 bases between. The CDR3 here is CASSAYGEENEQFF. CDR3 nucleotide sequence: TGCGCCAGCAGCGCCTATGGGGAAGAGAATGAGCAGTTCTTC.

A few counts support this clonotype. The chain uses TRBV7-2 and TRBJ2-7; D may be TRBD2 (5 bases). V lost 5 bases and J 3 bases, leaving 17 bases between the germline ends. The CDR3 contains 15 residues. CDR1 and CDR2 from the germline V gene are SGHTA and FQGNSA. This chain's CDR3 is CASSLDGGALYEQYF. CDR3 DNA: TGTGCCAGCAGCCTGGACGGAGGAGCCCTCTACGAGCAGTACTTC. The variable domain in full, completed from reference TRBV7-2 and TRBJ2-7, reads GAGVSQSPSNKVTEKGKDVELRCDPISGHTALYWYRQSLGQGLEFLIYFQGNSAPDKSGLPSDRFSAERTGGSVSTLTIQRTQQEDSAVYLCASSLDGGALYEQYFGPGTRLTVT.

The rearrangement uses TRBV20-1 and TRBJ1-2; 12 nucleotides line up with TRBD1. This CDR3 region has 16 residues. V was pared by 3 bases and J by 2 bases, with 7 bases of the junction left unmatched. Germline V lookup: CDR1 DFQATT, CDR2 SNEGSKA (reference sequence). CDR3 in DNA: TGCAGTGCTAGCCCGGGACAGGGGGCGCGGAACTATGGCTACACCTTC. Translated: CSASPGQGARNYGYTF.

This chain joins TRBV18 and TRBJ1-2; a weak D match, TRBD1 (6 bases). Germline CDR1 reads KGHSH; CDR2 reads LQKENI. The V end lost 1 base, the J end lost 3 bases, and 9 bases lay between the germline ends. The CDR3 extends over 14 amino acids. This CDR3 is CASSPQGEDYGYTF. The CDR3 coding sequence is TGTGCCAGCTCACCACAGGGGGAGGACTATGGCTACACCTTC.

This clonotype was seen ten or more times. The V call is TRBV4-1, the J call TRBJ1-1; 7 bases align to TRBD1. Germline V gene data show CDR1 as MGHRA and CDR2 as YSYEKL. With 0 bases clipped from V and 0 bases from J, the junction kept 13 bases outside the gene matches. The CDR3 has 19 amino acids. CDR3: CASSQEIRPPGGLNTEAFF. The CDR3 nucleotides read TGCGCCAGCAGCCAAGAAATCCGTCCCCCAGGGGGATTGAACACTGAAGCTTTCTTT.

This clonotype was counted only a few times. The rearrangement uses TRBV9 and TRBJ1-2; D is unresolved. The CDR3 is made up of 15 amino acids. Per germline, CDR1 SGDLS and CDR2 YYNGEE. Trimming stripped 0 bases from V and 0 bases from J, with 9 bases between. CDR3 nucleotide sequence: TGTGCCAGCAGCGTAGAGGCATTAGCTAACTATGGCTACACCTTC. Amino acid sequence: CASSVEALANYGYTF.

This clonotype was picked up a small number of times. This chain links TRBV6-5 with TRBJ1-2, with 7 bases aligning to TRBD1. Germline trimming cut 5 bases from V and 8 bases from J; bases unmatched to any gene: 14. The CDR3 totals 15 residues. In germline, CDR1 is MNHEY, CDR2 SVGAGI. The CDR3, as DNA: TGTGCCAGCAGTACCGGACAGGCCAGGGGGGGAGGCTACACCTTC. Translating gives CASSTGQARGGGYTF.

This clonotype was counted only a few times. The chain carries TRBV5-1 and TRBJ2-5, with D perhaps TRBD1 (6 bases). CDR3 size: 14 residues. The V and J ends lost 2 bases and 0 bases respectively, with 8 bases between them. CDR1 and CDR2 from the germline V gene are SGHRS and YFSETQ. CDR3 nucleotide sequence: TGCGCCAGCAGCTTACAGGGACACCAAGAGACCCAGTACTTC. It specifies CASSLQGHQETQYF.

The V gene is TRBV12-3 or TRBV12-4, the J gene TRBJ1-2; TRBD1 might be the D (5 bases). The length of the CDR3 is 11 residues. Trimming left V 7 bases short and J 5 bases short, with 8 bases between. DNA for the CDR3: TGTGCCAGCACCTCAGGGTATGGCTACACCTTC. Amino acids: CASTSGYGYTF.

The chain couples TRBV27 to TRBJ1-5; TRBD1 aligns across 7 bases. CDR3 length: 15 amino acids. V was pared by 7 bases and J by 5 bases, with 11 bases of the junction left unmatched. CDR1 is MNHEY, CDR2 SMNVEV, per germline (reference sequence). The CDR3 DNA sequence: TGTGCCAGCATCCGTGACAGGGTCTCGGATCAGCCCCAGCATTTT. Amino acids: CASIRDRVSDQPQHF.

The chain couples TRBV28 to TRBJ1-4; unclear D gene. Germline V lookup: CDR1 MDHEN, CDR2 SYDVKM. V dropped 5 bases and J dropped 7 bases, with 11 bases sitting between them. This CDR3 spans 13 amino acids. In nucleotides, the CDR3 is TGTGCCAGCAGTCCCTCCGGGAGTGAAAAACTGTTTTTT. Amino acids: CASSPSGSEKLFF.

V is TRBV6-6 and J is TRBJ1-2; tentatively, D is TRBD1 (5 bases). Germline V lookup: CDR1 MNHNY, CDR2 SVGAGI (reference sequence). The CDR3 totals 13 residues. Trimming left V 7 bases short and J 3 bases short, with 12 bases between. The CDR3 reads CASIPGGDYGYTF. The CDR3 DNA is TGTGCCAGCATCCCGGGGGGGGACTATGGCTACACCTTC.

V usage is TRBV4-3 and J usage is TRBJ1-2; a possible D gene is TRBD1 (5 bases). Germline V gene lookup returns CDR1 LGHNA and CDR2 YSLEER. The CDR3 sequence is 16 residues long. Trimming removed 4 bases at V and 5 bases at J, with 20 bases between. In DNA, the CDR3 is TGCGCCAGCAGCCCGCTAGGTGGGGGAGCTCTGTATGGCTACACCTTC. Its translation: CASSPLGGGALYGYTF.

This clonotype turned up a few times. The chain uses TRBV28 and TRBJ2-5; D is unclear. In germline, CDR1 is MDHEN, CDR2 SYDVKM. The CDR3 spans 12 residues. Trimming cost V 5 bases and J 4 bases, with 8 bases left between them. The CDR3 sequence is CASSGLRETQYF. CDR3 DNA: TGTGCCAGCAGTGGGCTAAGAGAGACCCAGTACTTC.

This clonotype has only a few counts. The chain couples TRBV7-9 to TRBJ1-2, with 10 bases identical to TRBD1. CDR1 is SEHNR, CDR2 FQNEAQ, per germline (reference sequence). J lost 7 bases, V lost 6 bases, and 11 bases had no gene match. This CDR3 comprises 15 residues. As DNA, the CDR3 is TGTGCCAGCAGGCCTACGACAGGGGGCGGCTCTGGCTACACCTTC. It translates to CASRPTTGGGSGYTF.

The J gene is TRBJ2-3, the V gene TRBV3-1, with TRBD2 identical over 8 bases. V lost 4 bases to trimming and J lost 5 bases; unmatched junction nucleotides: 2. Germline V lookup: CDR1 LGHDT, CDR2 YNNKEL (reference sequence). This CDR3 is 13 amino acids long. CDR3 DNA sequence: TGTGCCAGCAGCCCCCTAGCGGGAGATACGCAGTATTTT. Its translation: CASSPLAGDTQYF.

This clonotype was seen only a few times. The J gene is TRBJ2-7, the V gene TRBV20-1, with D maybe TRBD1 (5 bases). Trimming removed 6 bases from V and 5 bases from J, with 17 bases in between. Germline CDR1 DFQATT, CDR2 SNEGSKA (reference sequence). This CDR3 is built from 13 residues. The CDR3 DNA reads TGCAGTGCAAAACCGACAGAAATCAACGAGCAGTACTTC. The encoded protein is CSAKPTEINEQYF.

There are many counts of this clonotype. CDR3 residues: CASSPILRAEGQNTEAFF. The CDR3 nucleotides read TGTGCCAGCAGCCCCATATTGAGGGCAGAGGGACAGAACACTGAAGCTTTCTTT. The J gene is TRBJ1-1, the V gene TRBV7-3; D is possibly TRBD1 (6 bases). Germline CDR1 SGHTA, CDR2 FQGTGA. CDR3 size: 18 residues. V lost 5 bases and J 1 base, leaving 23 bases between the germline ends.